The present entry profiles one T cell receptor (beta chain) with its context. This specimen comes from a study of blood T cell repertoires in COVID-19. Trimming pared 5 bases from V and 1 base from J, leaving 16 bases between. The germline CDR1 and CDR2 sequences are LNHNV and YYDKDF (reference sequence). CDR3 size: 16 residues. Produced via immunoSEQ multiplex PCR; TCRdb's table is partial and in-frame only. The sample consists of around 260,000 clones, 75% to 90% of them appearing once. Material for sequencing was peripheral blood. The J gene is TRBJ2-3, the V gene TRBV15; tentative D call: TRBD2 (5 bases). This receptor was taken from a man aged 60 to 75 who had recovered from COVID-19. In DNA form, the CDR3 reads TGTGCCACCAGCGTCTCTCGGGTAGCGCGCACAGATACGCAGTATTTT. Translation: CATSVSRVARTDTQYF.